These T cell receptor beta chains were read from a single sample in a study of blood T cell repertoires in COVID-19. The data were produced by immunoSEQ multiplex PCR, yet TCRdb's version contains in-frame clones alone and is incomplete. The sample yields 450,000 or so clones, less than 95% seen once. Material for sequencing was PBMCs or T cells enriched from blood (not recorded which). The receptors come from a man between 18 and 29 years old who had recovered from COVID-19. Each CDR3 is given without its conserved first and last residue. The D gene is left open where the match is weak.

J: TRBJ2-1; V: TRBV12-5; length: 14; D: TRBD2; CDR3: ASGLRVAGAYNEQF
J: TRBJ2-1; V: TRBV5-4; length: 12; D: .; CDR3: ASSRGDGNNEQF
J: TRBJ1-2; V: TRBV5-6; length: 13; D: TRBD1; CDR3: ASNIRQGASFGYT
J: TRBJ1-6; V: TRBV30; length: 11; D: .; CDR3: AWRRGGNSPLH
J: TRBJ1-5; V: TRBV2; length: 11; D: .; CDR3: ASSPQGNQPQH
J: TRBJ1-4; V: TRBV5-1; length: 14; D: TRBD1; CDR3: ASSAAGTGPNEKLF
J: TRBJ1-6; V: TRBV5-4; length: 11; D: .; CDR3: ASSTPGNSPLH
J: TRBJ1-6; V: TRBV9; length: 12; D: .; CDR3: ASSVDNRNSPLH
J: TRBJ1-2; V: TRBV6-1; length: 10; D: .; CDR3: ASSEGGSGYT
J: TRBJ1-1; V: TRBV6-5; length: 12; D: .; CDR3: ASSRGGVGTEAF
J: TRBJ2-7; V: TRBV6-5; length: 13; D: TRBD2; CDR3: ASSRTSGGLGEQY
J: TRBJ2-1; V: TRBV5-6; length: 13; D: .; CDR3: ASSLSEYSYNEQF
J: TRBJ2-1; V: TRBV28; length: 14; D: TRBD2; CDR3: ASSLLVAGGPDEQF
J: TRBJ1-2; V: TRBV3-1/TRBV3-2; length: 12; D: .; CDR3: ASTIGGNSYGYT
J: TRBJ1-2; V: TRBV4-1; length: 10; D: .; CDR3: ASSQGLYGYT
J: TRBJ1-1; V: TRBV10-2; length: 11; D: .; CDR3: ASSSGKNTEAF
J: TRBJ1-2; V: TRBV6-4; length: 14; D: .; CDR3: ASSDSFYSPQGGYT
J: TRBJ1-5; V: TRBV30; length: 12; D: TRBD1; CDR3: AWSVHGGGKPQH
J: TRBJ2-1; V: TRBV10-3; length: 14; D: TRBD2; CDR3: AISESWLAGGNEQF
J: TRBJ1-6; V: TRBV11-2; length: 11; D: TRBD1; CDR3: ASRGTANSPLH
J: TRBJ2-1; V: TRBV28; length: 13; D: .; CDR3: ASGLSSLTHNEQF
J: TRBJ2-7; V: TRBV7-9; length: 13; D: TRBD1; CDR3: ASSPTGVSSYEQY
J: TRBJ2-1; V: TRBV2; length: 14; D: .; CDR3: ASSEASSVSYNEQF
J: TRBJ1-2; V: TRBV5-1; length: 12; D: TRBD1; CDR3: ASSSEGQGFGYT
J: TRBJ1-1; V: TRBV18; length: 15; D: .; CDR3: ASSHGGRLILNTEAF
J: TRBJ1-2; V: TRBV9; length: 12; D: .; CDR3: ASSVEVGGGGYT
J: TRBJ2-7; V: TRBV28; length: 13; D: .; CDR3: ASSFPDSDTYEQY
J: TRBJ2-2; V: TRBV3-1/TRBV3-2; length: 11; D: .; CDR3: ASSQGTTGELF
J: TRBJ1-1; V: TRBV11-2; length: 12; D: .; CDR3: ASSPSGGNTEAF
J: TRBJ2-2; V: TRBV9; length: 15; D: TRBD1; CDR3: ASSLRAGTGAVGELF
J: TRBJ1-5; V: TRBV19; length: 11; D: .; CDR3: ATLPGGNQPQH
J: TRBJ1-1; V: TRBV2; length: 12; D: .; CDR3: ASSVSQGHTEAF
J: TRBJ2-5; V: TRBV18; length: 12; D: TRBD2; CDR3: ASSPVTSEETQY
J: TRBJ2-2; V: TRBV7-9; length: 13; D: .; CDR3: ASSLLYRAVGELF
J: TRBJ2-3; V: TRBV9; length: 13; D: TRBD2; CDR3: ASSVLSGGTDTQY
J: TRBJ2-7; V: TRBV7-9; length: 12; D: .; CDR3: ASILDSDSYEQY
J: TRBJ2-7; V: TRBV6-5; length: 13; D: .; CDR3: ASSAYRDFTYEQY
J: TRBJ1-1; V: TRBV18; length: 12; D: .; CDR3: ASSPGRQNTEAF
J: TRBJ2-3; V: TRBV4-1; length: 11; D: .; CDR3: ASSHSSTDTQY
J: TRBJ1-3; V: TRBV6-1; length: 14; D: TRBD1; CDR3: ASSVTGGSWGNTIY
J: TRBJ2-7; V: TRBV7-3; length: 12; D: .; CDR3: ASSSKTEKHEQY
J: TRBJ1-5; V: TRBV3-1/TRBV3-2; length: 11; D: .; CDR3: ASSQAGNQPQH
J: TRBJ2-4; V: TRBV20-1; length: 8; D: .; CDR3: STNRNIQY
J: TRBJ2-4; V: TRBV28; length: 9; D: .; CDR3: ASRARNIQY
J: TRBJ2-5; V: TRBV7-9; length: 17; D: TRBD2; CDR3: ASRPLGTSGTGTQETQY
J: TRBJ1-2; V: TRBV6-2/TRBV6-3; length: 10; D: .; CDR3: ASSPQSSGYT
J: TRBJ2-3; V: TRBV5-1; length: 13; D: TRBD2; CDR3: ASSLGAGRADTQY
J: TRBJ2-2; V: TRBV28; length: 14; D: .; CDR3: ASSPVFGRGTGELF
J: TRBJ2-5; V: TRBV5-4; length: 14; D: TRBD2; CDR3: ASSLDLAGGVETQY
J: TRBJ2-2; V: TRBV9; length: 13; D: .; CDR3: ASSVDPGNTGELF
J: TRBJ2-7; V: TRBV28; length: 13; D: TRBD1; CDR3: ASSLRTGPRPEQY
J: TRBJ2-2; V: TRBV10-1; length: 11; D: .; CDR3: ASSDLSTGELF
J: TRBJ1-5; V: TRBV28; length: 14; D: TRBD1; CDR3: ASIQGQGAGNQPQH
J: TRBJ1-5; V: TRBV12-3/TRBV12-4; length: 11; D: .; CDR3: ASTPDRTQPQH